The entry that follows covers one T cell receptor (beta chain) sequence. Membership in each cohort depended on participant-reported clinical history. The record originates from a study of blood T cell repertoires in COVID-19. Study background: PBMCs, B-cell-depleted T cells, or T cells provided the cDNA or gDNA that made up the material.

Per the original methods: Amplifying reference gene primers gave estimates of nucleated cell counts. Only in-frame clones appear in the TCRdb table, and some are missing; sequencing was by immunoSEQ multiplex PCR. V, J and clone size are those of that table, while D and trimming were read from the DNA. Of some 210,000 clones in the sample, 80% were seen once. The CDR3 loop spans 16 amino acids. V lost 0 bases to trimming and J lost 2 bases; unmatched junction nucleotides: 2. CDR1 is KGHSH, CDR2 LQKENI, per germline. The specimen was PBMCs or T cells enriched from blood (not recorded which). This TCR was sampled from a man aged 25 to 45 with acute COVID-19. The gene calls are TRBV18 and TRBJ2-2; TRBD1 aligns across 8 bases. Written as DNA, the CDR3 is TGTGCCAGCTCACCACCTGGGACAGGCAACACCGGGGAGCTGTTTTTT. This translates into CASSPPGTGNTGELFF.